The rows below give T cell receptor beta chains drawn from one sample of a study of early T cells in non-severe SARS-CoV-2 infection. TCRdb redid the calling of the 5' RACE reads with MiXCR, one entry per CDR3 protein. The table includes 56,000 or so distinct CDR3 sequences, approximately 7.6% detected once. Input material: whole blood. Receptors originate from an adult who was a healthcare worker with PCR-confirmed SARS-CoV-2 infection or an uninfected control (not recorded which). Each CDR3 is given with its conserved first and last residue. D genes are given only for firm matches. The size of a clone is reported for some rows only, either as once, few or many, or as a class for expanded clones.

D gene | J gene | clone size | V gene | CDR3 DNA | CDR3 protein
. | TRBJ1-4 | . | TRBV12-5 | TGTGCTAGTGGTTTGGTACAGGGCGTGAATGAAAAACTGTTTTTT | CASGLVQGVNEKLFF
. | TRBJ1-1 | . | TRBV5-1 | TGCGCCAGCAGCCCCGACGGAGACACTGAAGCTTTCTTT | CASSPDGDTEAFF
. | TRBJ2-6 | . | TRBV29-1 | TGCAGCGTTGATTCTGGGTCAGGGGCCAACGTCCTGACTTTC | CSVDSGSGANVLTF
. | TRBJ2-1 | many | TRBV12-3/TRBV12-4 | TGTGCCAGCAGTTTCATAGGGAGCGGAAGTGAGCAGTTCTTC | CASSFIGSGSEQFF
. | TRBJ1-4 | few | TRBV27 | TGTGCCAGCAGTCCCACTACCTTCCGGGACAAGGGTGGTGCAACTAATGAAAAACTGTTTTTT | CASSPTTFRDKGGATNEKLFF
. | TRBJ2-2 | few | TRBV10-2 | TGCGCCAGCAGGAGGACGGACGGGGAGCTGTTTTTT | CASRRTDGELFF
. | TRBJ1-5 | many | TRBV28 | TGTGCCAGCAGTTGGGGACCATCAAATCAGCCCCAGCATTTT | CASSWGPSNQPQHF
. | TRBJ2-1 | many | TRBV7-3 | TGTGCCAGCAGCTTAGGGCACTCCTACAATGAGCAGTTCTTC | CASSLGHSYNEQFF
. | TRBJ1-1 | few | TRBV29-1 | TGCAGCGAGGAGGTTGGTATTGGTACTGAAGCTTTCTTT | CSEEVGIGTEAFF
. | TRBJ2-1 | . | TRBV7-8 | TGTGCCAGCAGCTTAGTGGGTTCCGACAATGAGCAGTTCTTC | CASSLVGSDNEQFF
. | TRBJ2-3 | . | TRBV2 | TGTGCCAGCAGCCCGGGACACCTAGACGCAGATACGCAGTATTTT | CASSPGHLDADTQYF
. | TRBJ1-5 | . | TRBV6-1 | TGTGCCAGCATTTCCGGGACAAATAGCAATCAGCCCCAGCATTTT | CASISGTNSNQPQHF
TRBD1 | TRBJ1-2 | . | TRBV2 | TGTGCCAGTGGGACAGGGAAAGGCTACACCTTC | CASGTGKGYTF
TRBD1 | TRBJ1-6 | . | TRBV6-5 | TGTGCCAGCAGTTACCTGGGGACAGGGGGCTATTCACCCCTCCACTTT | CASSYLGTGGYSPLHF
TRBD1 | TRBJ1-1 | few | TRBV18 | TGTGCCAGCTCACCCCAGGGGGCGGGGAGCAACACTGAAGCTTTCTTT | CASSPQGAGSNTEAFF
. | TRBJ2-2 | few | TRBV7-3 | TGTGCCAGCAGCTTCAGGGGTGGTACCGGGGAGCTGTTTTTT | CASSFRGGTGELFF
. | TRBJ1-2 | . | TRBV27 | TGTGCCAGCAGTTTTCGAGGGGTCGGCTACACCTTC | CASSFRGVGYTF
TRBD1 | TRBJ2-4 | . | TRBV5-1 | TGCGCCAGCAGCTTGGGACAGGGGGACAAAAACATTCAGTACTTC | CASSLGQGDKNIQYF
TRBD1 | TRBJ1-3 | many | TRBV11-2 | TGTGCCAGCAGCTTAGAGCGGACAGGGACTGGAAACACCATATATTTT | CASSLERTGTGNTIYF
. | TRBJ2-7 | . | TRBV20-1 | TGCAGTGCTAGACAAAGGGGACAACTGTACGAGCAGTACTTC | CSARQRGQLYEQYF
. | TRBJ2-2 | . | TRBV19 | TGTGCCAGTACTCATGGGAGACAGAACACCGGGGAGCTGTTTTTT | CASTHGRQNTGELFF
. | TRBJ1-1 | . | TRBV2 | TGTGCCAGCAGTATCGGGATCAGTGTCACTGAAGCTTTCTTT | CASSIGISVTEAFF
. | TRBJ2-3 | few | TRBV14 | TGTGCCAGCAGCCGAATAGCGGATGACACAGATACGCAGTATTTT | CASSRIADDTDTQYF
. | TRBJ2-5 | few | TRBV7-2 | TGTGCCAGCAGCTGGGGCCCCCAAGAGACCCAGTACTTC | CASSWGPQETQYF
TRBD1 | TRBJ2-7 | . | TRBV2 | TGTGCCAGCTCTTCCGGACAGGGATTTCCCCTGCGGTACTTC | CASSSGQGFPLRYF
. | TRBJ2-2 | many | TRBV11-2 | TGTGCCAGCAGCTTCCTATCGATCGGCAACACCGGGGAGCTGTTTTTT | CASSFLSIGNTGELFF
. | TRBJ1-2 | few | TRBV19 | TGTGCCAGTCGTCGCCCTCGGAGTGAGGGCTACACCTTC | CASRRPRSEGYTF
. | TRBJ2-3 | . | TRBV21-1 | TGTGCCAGCAGCACGTTAACTAGCGGGGGGCCAGATACGCAGTATTTT | CASSTLTSGGPDTQYF
. | TRBJ2-3 | . | TRBV5-1 | TGCGCCAGCAGCAACCCGGACACAGATACGCAGTATTTT | CASSNPDTDTQYF
. | TRBJ1-5 | . | TRBV19 | TGTGCCAGTAGTATAGCCCGGTTCGCCAGCAACCAGCCCCAGCATTTT | CASSIARFASNQPQHF
TRBD1 | TRBJ2-7 | . | TRBV6-4 | TGTGCCAGCAGTGACACAGACAGGGGTTCTTTCTACGAGCAGTACTTC | CASSDTDRGSFYEQYF
. | TRBJ2-6 | . | TRBV29-1 | TGCAGCGCTACTAGGACAGTGCGCTCTGGGGCCAACGTCCTGACTTTC | CSATRTVRSGANVLTF
. | TRBJ2-5 | many | TRBV7-2 | TGTGCCAGCAGCTTAGGGGCAGGCCGCACCCAAGAGACCCAGTACTTC | CASSLGAGRTQETQYF
TRBD1 | TRBJ2-5 | . | TRBV28 | TGTGCCAGCAGTTTAGAGGGACAGGGGGTAGAGACCCAGTACTTC | CASSLEGQGVETQYF
. | TRBJ2-3 | . | TRBV5-1 | TGCGCCAGCAGCTCTATATGGACGCCCTCGGATACGCAGTATTTT | CASSSIWTPSDTQYF
. | TRBJ1-1 | few | TRBV7-6 | TGTGCCAGCAGCCCGGGACAATCTGAAGCTTTCTTT | CASSPGQSEAFF
TRBD2 | TRBJ2-1 | once | TRBV20-1 | TGCAGTGCTAGAGCCGCACTAGCGGATGAGCAGTTCTTC | CSARAALADEQFF
. | TRBJ1-1 | many | TRBV12-3/TRBV12-4 | TGTGCCAGCAGTTTGGTTGGGAACACTGAAGCTTTCTTT | CASSLVGNTEAFF
. | TRBJ2-1 | . | TRBV12-3/TRBV12-4 | TGTGCCAGCAGTTTCGATGGGACGACGACCGGACGACAGTTCTTC | CASSFDGTTTGRQFF
TRBD2 | TRBJ2-1 | few | TRBV20-1 | TGCAGTGCTAGAGATCCTCTTAGCGGGGGGTCCTACAATGAGCAGTTCTTC | CSARDPLSGGSYNEQFF
. | TRBJ1-1 | many | TRBV28 | TGTGCCACCAGGCCTGGGGGAGGAATCACTGAAGCTTTCTTT | CATRPGGGITEAFF
. | TRBJ2-3 | many | TRBV4-2 | TGTGCCAGCAGCCCGAGGACTAGCACAGATACGCAGTATTTT | CASSPRTSTDTQYF
TRBD1 | TRBJ1-1 | . | TRBV12-3/TRBV12-4 | TGTGCCAGCAGAGGACAGGGGGAGAGGGCCGAAGCTTTCTTT | CASRGQGERAEAFF
TRBD1 | TRBJ1-2 | few | TRBV6-6 | TGTGCTTCAGGGGGGGATAACTATGGCTACACCTTC | CASGGDNYGYTF
. | TRBJ1-3 | many | TRBV12-5 | TGTGCTAGTGGTTTGATCGCCGAAGGAAACACCATATATTTT | CASGLIAEGNTIYF
. | TRBJ2-7 | once | TRBV5-1 | TGCGCCAGCAGCCGTCCAGGGTACGAGCAGTACTTC | CASSRPGYEQYF
. | TRBJ2-7 | . | TRBV6-6 | TGTGCCAGCAGTTACTCGACTAACACCCCGGACGAGCAGTACTTC | CASSYSTNTPDEQYF
TRBD1 | TRBJ2-3 | few | TRBV5-1 | TGCGCCAGCAGCTTGTCAGGCAGGGGGACAGATACGCAGTATTTT | CASSLSGRGTDTQYF
. | TRBJ2-2 | . | TRBV15 | TGTGCCACCAGTCCCGACTTGAACACCGGGGAGCTGTTTTTT | CATSPDLNTGELFF
TRBD1 | TRBJ1-1 | many | TRBV7-8 | TGTGCCAGCAGCCCGGTCAGGGACAGCCTGAACACTGAAGCTTTCTTT | CASSPVRDSLNTEAFF
. | TRBJ2-3 | many | TRBV21-1 | TGTGCCAGCAGCCGAAAAGCGGAGTCATGCACAGATACGCAGTATTTT | CASSRKAESCTDTQYF
. | TRBJ1-1 | . | TRBV27 | TGTGCCAGCAGGAGGACAGACACGAACACTGAAGCTTTCTTT | CASRRTDTNTEAFF
TRBD2 | TRBJ2-3 | . | TRBV10-3 | TGTGCCATCAGTTCTTCTGTAGCGGGGGGGCCTATAGATACGCAGTATTTT | CAISSSVAGGPIDTQYF
TRBD1 | TRBJ2-3 | . | TRBV4-1 | TGCGCCAGCAGCCAAGGCTGGACAGGGGCCTCAGATACGCAGTATTTT | CASSQGWTGASDTQYF
. | TRBJ2-1 | few | TRBV7-8 | TGTGCCAGCAGCTTAGAGGCTCCTACCTTCTACAATGAGCAGTTCTTC | CASSLEAPTFYNEQFF